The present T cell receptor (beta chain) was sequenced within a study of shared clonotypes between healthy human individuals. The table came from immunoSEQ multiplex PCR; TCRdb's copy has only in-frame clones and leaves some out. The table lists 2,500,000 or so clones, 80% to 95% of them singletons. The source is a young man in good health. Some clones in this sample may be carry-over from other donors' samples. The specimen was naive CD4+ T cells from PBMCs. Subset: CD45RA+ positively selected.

Here the CDR3 reads CASSPGTSGSADTQYF. CDR3 DNA sequence: TGTGCCAGCAGCCCCGGGACTAGCGGGAGCGCAGATACGCAGTATTTT. J is TRBJ2-3 and V is TRBV13; 14 bases match TRBD2. The CDR3 contains 16 residues. Trimming took 5 bases from V and 4 from J; bases not matched to a gene: 5. In germline, CDR1 is PRHDT, CDR2 FYEKMQ (reference sequence).